The entry below gives a single TCR beta chain sequence along with its context. Its antigen is as yet unknown. This CDR3 has 15 residues. The V gene lost 6 bases and the J gene lost 8 bases, with 19 bases spanning the gap. Looked up from germline, CDR1 is MDHEN and CDR2 is SYDVKM. Both 60 Vbeta primers and 13 Jbeta primers went into the PCR. Per the authors' pipeline: A later analysis tallied approximately 80 million unique TCR beta chains, around 11 million of them shared. This table comes from immunoSEQ multiplex PCR, and its TCRdb copy is limited to in-frame clones, with some not included. V and J calls and clone size are those listed in that table; D and trimming were worked out from the DNA. The sample holds 120,000 to 150,000 clones, roughly 76% seen once. The sample belongs to a study of cytomegalovirus exposure and HLA in healthy donors. Study results and limitations: A missense variant in DCLRE1C was later tied to TCR beta V- and J-gene trimming. The authors later found TCR association rates varying by HLA locus, with DRB1 most and HLA-C fewest.

The TCR sequence derives from a female donor in good health and CMV-seronegative. The chain links TRBV28 to TRBJ1-4; maybe TRBD1 (6 bases). The sequenced sample was PBMCs. CDR3 sequence (DNA): TGTGCCAGCAGCCTAACTACAGGGTTCGGGGAAAAACTGTTTTTT. This encodes CASSLTTGFGEKLFF. Using reference TRBV28 and TRBJ1-4 for the parts outside the CDR3, the full variable domain is DVKVTQSSRYLVKRTGEKVFLECVQDMDHENMFWYRQDPGLGLRLIYFSYDVKMKEKGDIPEGYSVSREKKERFSLILESASTNQTSMYLCASSLTTGFGEKLFFGSGTQLSVL.